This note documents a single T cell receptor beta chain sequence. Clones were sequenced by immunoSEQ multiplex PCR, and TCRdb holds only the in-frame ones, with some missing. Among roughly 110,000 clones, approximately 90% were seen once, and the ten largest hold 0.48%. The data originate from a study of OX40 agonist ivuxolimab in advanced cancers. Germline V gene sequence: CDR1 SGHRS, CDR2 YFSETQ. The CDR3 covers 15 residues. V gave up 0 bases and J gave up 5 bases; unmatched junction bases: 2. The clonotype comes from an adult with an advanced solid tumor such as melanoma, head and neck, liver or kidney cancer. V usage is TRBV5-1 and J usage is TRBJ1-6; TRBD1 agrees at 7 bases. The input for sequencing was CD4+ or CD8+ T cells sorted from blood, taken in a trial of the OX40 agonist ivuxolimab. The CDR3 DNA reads TGCGCCAGCAGCTTGGACAGGGGCGATAATTCACCCCTCCACTTT. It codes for CASSLDRGDNSPLHF.